This entry is about one TCR beta chain. Its antigen specificity is not known. No per-base quality is available; no much larger clone lies one base away. Libraries were built with the immunoSEQ multiplex PCR assay. A mixture of 60 forward primers for TCR Vbeta segments and 13 reverse primers for TCR Jbeta segments was used in the multiplex PCR. A multiplex PCR assay on genomic DNA amplified the CDR3 region of rearranged TCR beta genes. The amplified TCR beta libraries were sequenced on the Illumina HiSeq System as 87-base-pair reads. The authors processed their data as follows. A later analysis counted 65 million to 90 million unique TCR beta chains across the 550 to 700 repertoires, and some 11 million of these chains were shared by at least two donors. A nearest-neighbor algorithm error-corrected the raw reads and collapsed the reads into unique sequences, merging closely related sequences to remove PCR and sequencing errors. V, D and J gene segments were assigned by aligning CDR3 sequences to IMGT reference sequences. For a sequence to be retained, a match of at least six nucleotides to both a V gene segment and a J gene segment was required. Rearrangements were classified as productive when the CDR3 lacked stop codons and remained in frame with V and J, and all other rearrangements were classified as non-productive. CDR3 was defined by IMGT convention, running from the second conserved V-encoded cysteine to the conserved J-encoded phenylalanine. The earlier analysis of around 640 of the donors excluded sequences that lacked an unambiguous match to a single V gene segment. In an earlier analysis of approximately 550 of the donors, V segments were called functional above 56.7% productive rearrangements and were called segregating when the between-donor standard deviation exceeded 5%. A statistical classification framework was built to diagnose cytomegalovirus status from the catalog of TCR beta chain sequences. In a later analysis, TCR nucleotide sequences were compared against IMGT/GENE-DB human TR gene sequences so that V and J genes could be assigned. In a later analysis, CDR3 sequences and most-parsimonious VDJ recombination scenarios were assigned using the TCRdist pipeline. A later analysis defined each TCR beta chain by its CDR3 amino acid sequence plus V-gene family, and excluded reads lacking a unique V-gene family. A later analysis removed 592 highly shared, low-generation-probability nucleotide sequences to deal with suspected cross-contamination and a sequencing artifact. In a later analysis, a clonal expansion index was calculated for each public chain from normalized within-repertoire ranks of inferred template counts. A later analysis computed generation probabilities with a VDJ recombination model fitted to out-of-frame rearrangements, and checked the results against IGoR. In a later analysis, TCR-TCR, TCR-HLA and TCR-CMV co-occurrence was scored with hypergeometric tests, and a repertoire-size bias correction was applied to TCR pairs. False discovery rates were estimated in a later analysis by permuting HLA or CMV assignments 20 times. In a later analysis, co-occurring TCRs were grouped using DBSCAN, and TCRdist sequence similarity was added for clustering within HLA-allele-positive subsets. For co-occurrence clustering, repertoires with fewer than 30,000 or more than 120,000 public chains were excluded, along with a handful of repertoires with anomalous nucleotide sharing. Not all clones reach the TCRdb copy of this immuneACCESS table, which keeps in-frame sequences only. Checked studies attribute under half of the gap to unresolved V genes and leave the rest unexplained. V and J calls and clone size are those listed in that table; D and trimming were worked out from the DNA. Counted in this sample were under 150,000 clones; approximately 80% of them appeared once. The ten largest clones add up to roughly 1.8% of the sample.

From the cysteine up to the phenylalanine, the CDR3 has a length of 18 residues. The retained sequence is limited to the CDR3, 54 bases, with the frame set at the first base. Trimming accounts for 4 bases at V and 2 bases at J, while the number of junction bases matched to no gene is 16. As encoded in the germline V gene, CDR1 is SGDLS while CDR2 is YYNGEE. The cohort consisted of hundreds of healthy bone marrow donors. All cohort members were sampled while nominally healthy, although unrecorded immune exposures were likely present. The donor was CMV seronegative and was included in the group of a few hundred seronegative cohort members. Every donor gave a peripheral blood sample, and the peripheral blood mononuclear cells from that sample were used for TCR beta sequencing. Genomic DNA extraction from the blood cell samples was performed with the Qiagen DNeasy Blood Extraction Kit. This entry belongs to a study of cytomegalovirus exposure and HLA in healthy donors listed by TCRdb under 2017. Notes on the research overall: In an earlier analysis of about 560 of the donors, 250 to 300 Gb of sequence data and some 120 million unique TCR beta sequences from some 170 million T cells were reported. The genetic ancestry cluster associated with self-reported Caucasian donors included 81% of the roughly 400 genotyped donors. Because of strong linkage in the cohort, a few DR-DQ haplotypes were treated as single units for association and clustering. Donor age, sex, ethnicity and CMV serostatus were compiled alongside the repertoire data. The later analysis used no new phenotypic data to find candidate immune exposures, relying instead on TCR beta sequences and their occurrence across donors. Among about 360 genotyped donors of the cohort, an average of approximately 250,000 unique TCR beta nucleotide sequences were sequenced per donor, roughly a sixth of them non-productive. To decide whether each TCR beta V gene segment behaved as functional or pseudogenic, an earlier analysis of some 600 of the donors relied on high-throughput TCR beta sequencing. Along with the roughly 710-subject first cohort, a separate validation cohort of 120 different subjects was used. To predict cytomegalovirus infection status, the study combined high-throughput TCR immunosequencing, statistical association of individual TCRs with disease status, and machine learning. Using immunosequencing, the study profiled T cell repertoires from about 620 subjects and related those repertoires to cytomegalovirus serostatus. The aim of the study was to test whether cataloging public T cell receptors could identify signatures of past pathogen exposure. Both class I and class II loci were covered by HLA typing, at four-digit resolution. All discovery cohort repertoires had been generated on a single sequencing platform. A later genetic analysis took genome-wide SNP genotypes for about 55% of the roughly 700 donors and used that subset as a discovery cohort. An early release covering more than 500 HLA-typed donors comprised roughly 300 gigabases of sequencing data and tens of millions of unique TCR sequences. The number of donors typed differed by locus, with roughly 629-640 for A, B, C, DRB1 and DQB1, around 520 for DQA1, 606 for DPA1, and some 440 for DPB1. To study patterns of TCR occurrence, a later analysis re-analyzed previously published TCR beta repertoires from 650 to 750 donors and added high-resolution HLA genotyping.

The research as a whole found: Presence/absence analyses assumed roughly uniform sequencing depth across donors, an assumption that may not hold. A further reported finding was that TCR beta sequences accurately predicted the HLA-A and HLA-B alleles for most subjects in the first cohort. HLA typing was unavailable for some donors at each locus, so association tests used only the typed subset. While some public TCRs were present in many individuals, most TCR sequences turned up only very rarely across donors. Strong co-occurrence of HLA alleles, especially DR and DQ, made assigning TCR associations to individual alleles difficult. A total of 164 TCR beta chains were listed by the study as associated with cytomegalovirus. A few of the identified cytomegalovirus-associated TCR beta chains were confirmed in vitro to be specific for cytomegalovirus antigens. In a later genetic analysis, fewer N-insertions in productive TCRs were reported among donors in an Asian-associated ancestry cluster than the approximately 670-donor mean. Because counts were too low, 15 or so rarely observed V segments, including chromosome 9 orphons, were excluded from the earlier analysis of some 540 of the donors. Some IMGT-functional V segments, including TRBV6-2 and TRBV6-3, could not be distinguished by the 87-base-pair reads and were therefore excluded. At a false discovery rate of 0.05, a later analysis linked about 17,000 TCR beta sequences to specific HLA alleles. Linkage disequilibrium might explain the correlated functional status among segregating V segments, but an unknown experimental factor could not be excluded. In this cohort, only TCR beta chains were sequenced, and detectable features were limited by the absence of alpha or paired-chain data. In a later analysis, the rate of TCR association differed among HLA loci, with DRB1 alleles having the most associated TCRs and HLA-C alleles having the fewest. In an earlier analysis of 587 of the donors, most TCR beta V segments appeared in productive rearrangements about 87% or about 30% of the time, broadly matching IMGT annotations. An association between a missense DCLRE1C variant and V-gene and J-gene trimming of TCR beta chains was found in a later genetic analysis and replicated in an independent cohort. Cytomegalovirus status was reported to be diagnosed by the classifier with high specificity and sensitivity in both the original and validation cohorts. A cluster of highly shared sequence variants was judged likely to be a technical artifact of the sequencing pipeline. A later analysis reported that several top co-occurrence clusters appeared linked to parvovirus B19, influenza, CMV and Epstein-Barr virus. The authors suggested that the approach could potentially be generalized to other disease states and immunological phenotypes. According to a later analysis, most CMV-associated TCR beta chains appeared to be HLA-restricted, and the HLA associations seemed to be driven largely by CMV exposure. Immune exposure information for the cohort was limited to CMV serostatus. In a later analysis, HLA-associated TCR beta chains were found to be more clonally expanded and to have lower generation probabilities than equally common non-associated chains.

The receptor was isolated from a woman aged 35 to 49 in good health and CMV-seronegative. Source material: PBMCs. The chain joins TRBV9 to TRBJ2-5, with TRBD1 identical over 8 junction bases. The sequenced DNA is TGTGCCAGCAGCATGTGGACAGGGCTAGGCCGGAGGCAAGAGACCCAGTACTTC. This codes for CASSMWTGLGRRQETQYF.